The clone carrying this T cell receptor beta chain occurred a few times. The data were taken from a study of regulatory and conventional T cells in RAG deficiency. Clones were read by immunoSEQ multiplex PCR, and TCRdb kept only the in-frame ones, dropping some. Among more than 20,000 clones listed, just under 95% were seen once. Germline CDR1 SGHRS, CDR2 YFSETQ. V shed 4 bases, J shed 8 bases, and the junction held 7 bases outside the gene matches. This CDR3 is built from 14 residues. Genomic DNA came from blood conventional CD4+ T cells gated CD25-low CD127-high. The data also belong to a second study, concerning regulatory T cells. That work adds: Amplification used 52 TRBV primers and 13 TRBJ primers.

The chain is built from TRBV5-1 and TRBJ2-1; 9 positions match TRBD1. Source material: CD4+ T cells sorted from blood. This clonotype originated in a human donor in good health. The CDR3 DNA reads TGCGCCAGCAGCCGGACAGGGGAGGTCGATGAGCAGTTCTTC. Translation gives CASSRTGEVDEQFF.